The subject of this entry is one T cell receptor beta chain. This CDR3 is built from 14 residues. Per germline, CDR1 ENHRY and CDR2 SYGVKD. The ends lost 2 bases at V and 6 bases at J; junction bases unmatched: 2. The sample belongs to a study of cytomegalovirus exposure and HLA in healthy donors. The PCR used 60 Vbeta and 13 Jbeta primers. Original processing methods: Among the unique TCR beta chains that a later analysis counted, about 79 million in all, about 11 million were shared. The data were produced by immunoSEQ multiplex PCR, yet TCRdb's version contains in-frame clones alone and is incomplete. The V and J calls and clone size are taken from that table; D and trimming were inferred from the DNA. The sample gives roughly 130,000 clones, about 62% of which show up once; approximately 8% is in the top ten.

The sample taken for sequencing was PBMCs. The chain recombines TRBV10-3 with TRBJ1-2, with TRBD1 matching over 11 bases. This sequence originates from a woman aged 40 to 49 in good health and CMV-seropositive. The CDR3 region is CAISEGQGAHGYTF. The CDR3 DNA sequence: TGTGCCATCAGTGAGGGACAGGGGGCGCATGGCTACACCTTC.